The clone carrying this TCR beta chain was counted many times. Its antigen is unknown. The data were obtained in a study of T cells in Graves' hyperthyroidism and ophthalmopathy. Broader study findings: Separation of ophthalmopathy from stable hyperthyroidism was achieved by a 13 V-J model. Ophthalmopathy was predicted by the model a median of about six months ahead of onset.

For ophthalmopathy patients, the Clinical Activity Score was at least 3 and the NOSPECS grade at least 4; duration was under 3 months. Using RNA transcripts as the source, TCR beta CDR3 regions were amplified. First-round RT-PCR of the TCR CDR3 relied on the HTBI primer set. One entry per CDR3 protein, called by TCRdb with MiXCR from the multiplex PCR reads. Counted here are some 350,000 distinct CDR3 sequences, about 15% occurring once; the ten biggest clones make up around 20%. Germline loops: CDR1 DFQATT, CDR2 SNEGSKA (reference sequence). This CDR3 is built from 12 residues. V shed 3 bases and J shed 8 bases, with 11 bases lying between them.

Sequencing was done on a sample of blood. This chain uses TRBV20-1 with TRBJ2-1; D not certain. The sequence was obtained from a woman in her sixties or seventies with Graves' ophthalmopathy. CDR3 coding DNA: TGCAGTGCTAGTTCTCACTGGGATGAGCAGTTCTTC. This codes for CSASSHWDEQFF.